This T cell receptor beta chain was found in a study of T cells after yellow fever vaccination. Regarding the study as a whole: Repertoires obtained by FACS sorting could include abundant clonotypes that entered as contaminants from the bulk population. The CD4 and CD8 compartments had a small share of their clonotypes in common.

This clonotype was detected only a few times. The antigen is undetermined. The CDR3 is 15 amino acids. With V trimmed by 6 bases and J by 1 base, 4 bases remained unmatched. CDR1 is MDHEN, CDR2 SYDVKM, per germline. TCRdb reprocessed the 5' RACE reads with MiXCR, giving one entry per CDR3 protein. This table holds 500,000 to 650,000 distinct CDR3 sequences, approximately 13% found once. The sequence was obtained from a man aged 25-45 years who received the YFV17D yellow fever vaccine. V is TRBV28 and J is TRBJ1-3; TRBD1 agrees at 9 bases. Material: PBMCs, obtained on the day of the yellow fever booster vaccination. The CDR3: CASRGDRVSGNTIYF. The CDR3 DNA reads TGTGCCAGCAGGGGGGACAGGGTATCTGGAAACACCATATATTTT.